In this sample, the clone carrying this T cell receptor beta chain turned up once. As yet, its antigen is unknown. The sample is drawn from a study of PD-1 blockade in classical Hodgkin lymphoma. CDR1 is SGHTS, CDR2 YDEGEE, per germline. This CDR3 comprises 15 residues. V shed 2 bases and J shed 5 bases, with 17 bases lying between them. Study conclusions and caveats: Healthy donors reportedly exceeded newly diagnosed patients in baseline TCR diversity. Those starting nivolumab under 1 year post-ASCT were excluded. While CD8+ TCR diversity did not rise significantly by C4D1, CD4+ TCR diversity did.

Profiled with immunoSEQ multiplex PCR; TCRdb holds only in-frame clones, not every one. The table shows around 100,000 clones, with about nine tenths occurring only once. Described time point: cycle 4 day 1 (C4D1), after five to seven weeks of nivolumab. After autologous stem cell transplantation all patients relapsed, and prior brentuximab vedotin exposure differed between cohorts. The sequenced sample was peripheral blood mononuclear cells (PBMCs), obtained before the fourth cycle of nivolumab. The chain has TRBV5-8 and TRBJ2-7, with D possibly matching TRBD2 (5 bases). The TCR originated in a human donor with classical Hodgkin lymphoma. The CDR3 sequence: CASSLMGVYGDEQYF. In nucleotides, the CDR3 is TGTGCCAGCAGCTTAATGGGAGTCTACGGGGACGAGCAGTACTTC.